This T cell receptor beta chain was obtained from a study of T cells after yellow fever vaccination. MiXCR, applied by TCRdb to the 5' RACE reads, yields one record per CDR3 protein. The data contain 65,000 to 90,000 distinct CDR3 sequences, about an eighth of them seen just once; the ten biggest clones take up about 26%. The V and J ends lost 2 bases and 7 bases respectively, with 11 bases between them. Germline V gives CDR1 MNHEY, CDR2 SVGAGI. The CDR3 extends over 13 amino acids. The sequence was collected from a young man who received the YFV17D yellow fever vaccine. The source material was CD8+ T cells not binding an NS4B(214-222) dextramer, sorted from PBMCs, sampled roughly 23 days after the first yellow fever vaccination. The chain uses TRBV6-5 and TRBJ2-5, with D perhaps matching TRBD1 (5 bases). The CDR3 region has the DNA TGTGCCAGCAGTTACGGTACAGGTTGGACCCAGTACTTC. It codes for CASSYGTGWTQYF.